One sample yielded the 32 T cell receptor beta chains listed below, sequenced in a study of blood T cell repertoires in COVID-19. Data came from immunoSEQ multiplex PCR; TCRdb stores just in-frame clones and leaves some out. The table shows around 250,000 clones, with around 85% occurring only once. The source material was PBMCs or T cells enriched from blood (not recorded which). Receptors originate from a woman aged 50 to 60 who had recovered from COVID-19.

In this sample, this clone turned up a few times. V gene TRBV10-3 combines with J gene TRBJ2-7, with TRBD2 identical over 10 bases. J lost 5 bases, V lost 6 bases, and 16 bases had no gene match. The CDR3 loop spans 17 amino acids. Germline V gives CDR1 ENHRY, CDR2 SYGVKD. The CDR3 DNA reads TGTGCCATCAGGGACCATCATAGCGGGAGGACGGTGAACGAGCAGTACTTC. Its translation is CAIRDHHSGRTVNEQYF.

This clone occurred a few times. J is TRBJ2-1 and V is TRBV14, with D perhaps matching TRBD2 (6 bases). Germline V CDR1 and CDR2: SGHDN, FVKESK. Trimming removed 5 bases at V and 0 bases at J, with 14 bases between. This CDR3 is 16 amino acids long. The CDR3 region is CASSLFGAGSYNEQFF. DNA of the CDR3: TGTGCCAGCAGCTTGTTCGGAGCGGGCTCCTACAATGAGCAGTTCTTC.

CDR3 loop: CASSLAVGEKLFF. The CDR3 coding sequence is TGTGCCAGCAGCTTAGCGGTCGGGGAAAAACTGTTTTTT. The chain employs TRBV7-9 and TRBJ1-4; D is unresolved. V dropped 0 bases and J dropped 8 bases, with 7 bases sitting between them. Germline V gene sequence: CDR1 SEHNR, CDR2 FQNEAQ (reference sequence). There are 13 residues in the CDR3.

This clone appeared once. The chain couples TRBV9 to TRBJ2-2; the match to TRBD1 covers 10 bases. The CDR3 contains 17 residues. The ends lost 4 bases at V and 1 base at J; junction bases unmatched: 7. Germline-derived CDR1 and CDR2 are SGDLS and YYNGEE. This chain's CDR3 is CASSTHRDRGNTGELFF. The CDR3 DNA sequence: TGTGCCAGCAGCACTCACCGGGACAGGGGGAACACCGGGGAGCTGTTTTTT. Filled out from reference TRBV9 and TRBJ2-2, the complete variable domain reads DSGVTQTPKHLITATGQRVTLRCSPRSGDLSVYWYQQSLDQGLQFLIQYYNGEERAKGNILERFSAQQFPDLHSELNLSSLELGDSALYFCASSTHRDRGNTGELFFGEGSRLTVL.

The V and J genes are TRBV15 and TRBJ2-3; a weak D match, TRBD2 (6 bases). This CDR3 is built from 15 residues. The germline V gene has CDR1 LNHNV and CDR2 YYDKDF (reference sequence). Trimming cost V 8 bases and J 4 bases, with 19 bases left between them. As DNA, the CDR3 is TGTGCCACCTCCCATCCGGCGGGACGGCCAGATACGCAGTATTTT. Protein: CATSHPAGRPDTQYF.

For the CDR3, the DNA is TGCGCCAGCAGCCCCGGGTCTCAGGGCTACGAGCAGTACTTC. This gives the protein CASSPGSQGYEQYF. The V gene is TRBV5-1, the J gene TRBJ2-7; D perhaps matches TRBD1 (5 bases). This CDR3 contains 14 residues. Germline loops: CDR1 SGHRS, CDR2 YFSETQ. Trimming removed 4 bases at V and 3 bases at J, with 14 bases between.

CDR3 coding DNA: TGTGCCAGCAGTGTACAGGGGGCGGGACAAGAGACCCAGTACTTC. It specifies CASSVQGAGQETQYF. The chain joins TRBV2 to TRBJ2-5; 9 bases map to TRBD1. The length of the CDR3 is 15 residues. V dropped 4 bases and J dropped 2; count of bases not matched to a gene: 5. The germline V gene encodes CDR1 SNHLY and CDR2 FYNNEI.

The chain combines TRBV27 with TRBJ1-3; the match to TRBD1 covers 7 bases. This CDR3 is 15 amino acids long. CDR1 and CDR2 from the germline V gene are MNHEY and SMNVEV (reference sequence). After removal of 3 bases from V and 7 bases from J, the junction contained 9 bases not matched to a gene. In nucleotides, the CDR3 is TGTGCCAGCAGTTTGACGACAGGGCGAGGGAACACCATATATTTT. Translation gives CASSLTTGRGNTIYF.

The CDR3 loop reads CASSNLAGGVEQYF. DNA of the CDR3: TGTGCCAGCAGCAACTTAGCGGGAGGGGTCGAGCAGTACTTC. V is TRBV6-5 and J is TRBJ2-7; 11 nucleotides line up with TRBD2. This CDR3 spans 14 amino acids. From germline, CDR1 is MNHEY and CDR2 SVGAGI. V lost 6 bases, J lost 6 bases, and 7 bases stayed unmatched.

The rearrangement joins TRBV7-9 to TRBJ1-3, with a tentative D call TRBD1 (6 bases). V was shortened by 5 bases and J by 3 bases, with 17 bases between the two germline ends. Germline V gene data show CDR1 as SEHNR and CDR2 as FQNEAQ (reference sequence). The CDR3 is made up of 16 amino acids. This chain's CDR3 is CASSRIRGEGGNTIYF. The CDR3, as DNA: TGTGCCAGCAGCCGGATCAGGGGAGAGGGTGGAAACACCATATATTTT.

The rearrangement joins TRBV6-5 to TRBJ2-7; tentative D call: TRBD2 (5 bases). Trimming pared 6 bases from V and 2 bases from J, leaving 11 bases between. The CDR3 length is 13 residues. The germline V gene has CDR1 MNHEY and CDR2 SVGAGI. The CDR3 protein is CASRALRAYEQYF. CDR3 nucleotides: TGTGCCAGCAGGGCCTTGCGGGCCTACGAGCAGTACTTC.

This rearrangement joins TRBV5-1 to TRBJ1-2, with D maybe TRBD1 (5 bases). The V and J ends lost 4 bases and 2 bases respectively, with 12 bases between them. This CDR3 is built from 14 residues. Germline V gene sequence: CDR1 SGHRS, CDR2 YFSETQ. In DNA form, the CDR3 reads TGCGCCAGCAGCCTGCCGGGACTGAACTATGGCTACACCTTC. Translated, it gives CASSLPGLNYGYTF.

The chain recombines TRBV27 with TRBJ1-3, with TRBD1 identical over 8 bases. Trimming at V came to 4 bases and at J to 4 bases, leaving 0 bases not matched to a gene. This CDR3 has 13 amino acids. Germline V gene lookup returns CDR1 MNHEY and CDR2 SMNVEV (reference sequence). CDR3 in amino acids: CASSSGGGNTIYF. The CDR3 bases are TGTGCCAGCAGTTCAGGGGGCGGAAACACCATATATTTT.

This clone was found once. V is TRBV27 and J is TRBJ1-3; weak D call: TRBD1 (6 bases). The CDR3 runs 16 residues. Germline CDR1 reads MNHEY; CDR2 reads SMNVEV (reference sequence). Trimming left V 6 bases short and J 4 bases short, with 19 bases between. CDR3 nucleotide sequence: TGTGCCAGCAGGTCACAGCCAGGGGTTTTCGGAAACACCATATATTTT. It yields the protein CASRSQPGVFGNTIYF.

A few counts support this clone. The J gene is TRBJ2-7, the V gene TRBV5-8; D is undetermined. The V gene's germline CDR1 is SGHTS and CDR2 YDEGEE. This CDR3 spans 13 amino acids. With 0 bases removed from V and 2 bases from J, the gap between germline ends came to 6 bases. Here the CDR3 reads CASSLDGAYEQYF. CDR3 sequence (DNA): TGTGCCAGCAGCTTGGACGGAGCCTACGAGCAGTACTTC.

The gene calls are TRBV5-1 and TRBJ2-3; D gene uncertain. CDR1 is SGHRS and CDR2 is YFSETQ in the germline V gene. CDR3 size: 15 residues. The V and J ends lost 1 base and 2 bases respectively, with 11 bases between them. The CDR3 DNA reads as TGCGCCAGCAGCTTGTGGTCCGGTAACACAGATACGCAGTATTTT. This sequence encodes CASSLWSGNTDTQYF.

The chain combines TRBV6-5 with TRBJ1-1; the D gene is possibly TRBD1 (6 bases). Trimming took 5 bases from V and 10 from J, leaving 14 bases between them. CDR3 length equals 12 residues. The germline V gene has CDR1 MNHEY and CDR2 SVGAGI. CDR3 region: CASSNREGGAFF. CDR3 in DNA: TGTGCCAGCAGTAACAGGGAAGGTGGAGCTTTCTTT.

This chain joins TRBV28 and TRBJ1-1, with D maybe TRBD1 (5 bases). This CDR3 is built from 14 residues. Germline V lookup: CDR1 MDHEN, CDR2 SYDVKM. The V gene lost 2 bases and the J gene lost 1 base, with 8 bases spanning the gap. The CDR3 DNA reads as TGTGCCAGCAGTTTAGCAGGGTCGAACACTGAAGCTTTCTTT. This codes for CASSLAGSNTEAFF.

The J gene is TRBJ1-3, the V gene TRBV7-9; D might be TRBD1 (6 bases). This CDR3 comprises 13 residues. V was pared by 5 bases and J by 5 bases, with 10 bases between. From germline, CDR1 is SEHNR and CDR2 FQNEAQ (reference sequence). CDR3 amino acids: CASSGQGRNTIYF. CDR3 DNA sequence: TGTGCCAGCAGCGGTCAGGGGAGAAACACCATATATTTT.

The V call is TRBV19, the J call TRBJ2-4, with TRBD1 identical over 9 bases. Looked up from germline, CDR1 is LNHDA and CDR2 is SQIVND (reference sequence). This CDR3 has 17 residues. V shed 7 bases, J shed 0 bases, and the junction held 10 bases outside the gene matches. CDR3 amino acids: CASTSTGQGLAKNIQYF. DNA for the CDR3: TGTGCCAGTACTTCGACGGGACAGGGCCTAGCCAAAAACATTCAGTACTTC.

The chain combines TRBV5-6 with TRBJ2-3, with D uncertain. Germline assignment: CDR1 SGHDT and CDR2 YYEEEE. This CDR3 is 14 amino acids long. V was pared by 1 base and J by 5 bases, with 11 bases between. The CDR3: CASSLFQELDTQYF. DNA for the CDR3: TGTGCCAGCAGCTTGTTTCAGGAACTAGATACGCAGTATTTT.

This clone was seen a few times. The rearrangement joins TRBV5-1 to TRBJ2-1; TRBD2 aligns across 7 bases. This CDR3 has 15 residues. Germline loops: CDR1 SGHRS, CDR2 YFSETQ. Trimming took 4 bases from V and 0 from J; bases not matched to a gene: 4. CDR3 region: CASSITSVSYNEQFF. In DNA form, the CDR3 reads TGCGCCAGCAGCATAACTAGCGTCTCCTACAATGAGCAGTTCTTC. The whole variable domain, remainder taken from reference TRBV5-1 and TRBJ2-1, is KAGVTQTPRYLIKTRGQQVTLSCSPISGHRSVSWYQQTPGQGLQFLFEYFSETQRNKGNFPGRFSGRQFSNSRSEMNVSTLELGDSALYLCASSITSVSYNEQFFGPGTRLTVL.

This chain joins TRBV10-3 and TRBJ1-2, with 7 bases that match TRBD1. V lost 2 bases to trimming and J lost 4 bases; unmatched junction nucleotides: 7. Germline CDR1 is ENHRY and CDR2 is SYGVKD. This CDR3 region has 15 residues. The CDR3 DNA follows: TGTGCCATCAGTGAGCCGGGGACAGAAACCTATGGCTACACCTTC. It encodes CAISEPGTETYGYTF.

This sequence joins TRBV5-1 and TRBJ2-1; the match to TRBD2 covers 8 bases. Germline loops: CDR1 SGHRS, CDR2 YFSETQ. After removal of 2 bases from V and 2 bases from J, the junction contained 3 bases not matched to a gene. The CDR3 length is 15 residues. The CDR3 nucleotides are TGCGCCAGCAGCTTAACTAGCGGTACCTACAATGAGCAGTTCTTC. This encodes CASSLTSGTYNEQFF.

The chain combines TRBV9 with TRBJ2-2, with D perhaps TRBD2 (6 bases). Germline V CDR1 and CDR2: SGDLS, YYNGEE. This CDR3 contains 16 residues. With 6 bases removed from V and 2 bases from J, the gap between germline ends came to 17 bases. CDR3 sequence: CASTPKERANTGELFF. CDR3 nucleotide sequence: TGTGCCAGCACCCCTAAGGAGCGGGCAAACACCGGGGAGCTGTTTTTT.

The V gene is TRBV11-3, the J gene TRBJ2-1; tentative D call: TRBD2 (6 bases). Deletions cut 4 bases from V and 5 bases from J, with 15 bases between. Germline V gene data show CDR1 as SGHNT and CDR2 as YENEEA. The CDR3 extends over 15 amino acids. The CDR3 loop reads CASSSPRDFHNEQFF. The CDR3 DNA is TGTGCCAGCAGCTCCCCCCGGGACTTCCACAATGAGCAGTTCTTC. The full variable domain, in which reference TRBV11-3 and TRBJ2-1 provide the parts outside the CDR3, is EAGVVQSPRYKIIEKKQPVAFWCNPISGHNTLYWYLQNLGQGPELLIRYENEEAVDDSQLPKDRFSAERLKGVDSTLKIQPAELGDSAVYLCASSSPRDFHNEQFFGPGTRLTVL.

As DNA, the CDR3 is TGTGCCAGCAGCTCCATAGGGACAAGGAGAGAGGGCTACACCTTC. It is translated as CASSSIGTRREGYTF. V is TRBV7-2 and J is TRBJ1-2, with D perhaps matching TRBD1 (6 bases). V gave up 4 bases and J gave up 8 bases, with 20 bases separating them. Germline V gene lookup returns CDR1 SGHTA and CDR2 FQGNSA. This CDR3 comprises 15 residues.

The chain has TRBV5-1 and TRBJ1-1, with a tentative D call TRBD1 (6 bases). The CDR3 runs 14 residues. V gave up 4 bases and J gave up 1 base, with 11 bases separating them. In germline, CDR1 is SGHRS, CDR2 YFSETQ. The CDR3 reads CASSLRDTNTEAFF. Written as DNA, the CDR3 is TGCGCCAGCAGCCTCCGGGACACGAACACTGAAGCTTTCTTT.

This clone was seen just once. The chain combines TRBV6-2 or TRBV6-3 with TRBJ2-5, with D maybe TRBD2 (6 bases). The CDR3 runs to 14 residues. Trimming removed 5 bases from V and 5 bases from J, with 15 bases in between. Germline-derived CDR1 and CDR2 are MNHEY and SVGEGT. CDR3 DNA sequence: TGTGCCAGCAGTGACCAGAGACGGGGGGAGACCCAGTACTTC. Amino acid sequence: CASSDQRRGETQYF.

CDR3 protein: CASSLNTGGNNEQFF. The CDR3 bases are TGTGCCAGCAGCTTAAATACAGGGGGTAACAATGAGCAGTTCTTC. The chain uses TRBV7-8 and TRBJ2-1; 8 nucleotides align to TRBD1. From germline, CDR1 is SGHVS and CDR2 FQNEAQ. This CDR3 spans 15 amino acids. The ends lost 2 bases at V and 5 bases at J; junction bases unmatched: 5.

A few counts support this clone. This sequence joins TRBV18 and TRBJ1-1; no clear D gene. The CDR3 contains 14 residues. V lost 3 bases to trimming and J lost 4 bases, with 12 bases between them. Germline CDR1 and CDR2: KGHSH and LQKENI. CDR3 sequence: CASSPVPRGTEAFF. The CDR3 bases are TGTGCCAGCTCACCGGTTCCTCGGGGCACTGAAGCTTTCTTT. Based on the CDR3 plus reference TRBV18 and TRBJ1-1, the full variable domain is NAGVMQNPRHLVRRRGQEARLRCSPMKGHSHVYWYRQLPEEGLKFMVYLQKENIIDESGMPKERFSAEFPKEGPSILRIQQVVRGDSAAYFCASSPVPRGTEAFFGQGTRLTVV.

This clone was observed a few times. The V and J genes are TRBV28 and TRBJ2-3; 8 nucleotides agree with TRBD1. The CDR3 is 17 residues long. Looked up from germline, CDR1 is MDHEN and CDR2 is SYDVKM. The V and J ends lost 3 bases and 2 bases, in that order; junction bases with no gene match: 10. CDR3 amino acids: CASSFLGQGALTDTQYF. CDR3 sequence (DNA): TGTGCCAGCAGTTTTCTCGGGCAGGGGGCTCTCACAGATACGCAGTATTTT.